This TCR beta chain was recovered during a study of T cell responses to AZD1222 COVID-19 vaccine. Study observations and caveats: Increases in Spike-specific TCR breadth and depth were seen after two AZD1222 doses. After the peak T cell response, and only then, were repertoires sampled. Seropositive status at baseline applied to only five to seven AZD1222 recipients. White British donors predominated, females outnumbered males, and clonal diversity was possibly underestimated.

This CDR3 comprises 14 residues. Germline-derived CDR1 and CDR2 are SGHKS and YYEKEE (reference sequence). V shed 3 bases and J 7 bases; nucleotides not matched to a gene: 5. Produced via immunoSEQ multiplex PCR; TCRdb's table is partial and in-frame only. Here the sample spans tens of thousands of clones, just over 85% being singletons. Remarks on this clone: Its antigen is currently unknown.

The sequences come from peripheral blood, collected 28 days after the second AZD1222 dose. This receptor was identified in an adult who received the AZD1222 COVID-19 vaccine. V is TRBV5-5 and J is TRBJ1-2; 11 nucleotides align to TRBD1. This CDR3 reads CASSYGTGGPGYTF. The CDR3 bases are TGTGCCAGCAGCTATGGGACAGGGGGTCCTGGCTACACCTTC.